This T cell receptor (beta chain) is from a study of response to subunit inactivated influenza vaccine. Findings of the study overall: It was the authors' suggestion that each seasonal influenza vaccination recruits few new T cells.

TCRdb fed the RT-PCR reads into MiXCR, producing one record per CDR3 protein. The data show around 790,000 distinct CDR3 sequences, 20% to 25% seen once. This clonotype has just a few counts. Its target is not known. V was trimmed by 3 bases and J by 5 bases, leaving 9 bases between them. The CDR3 has 13 residues. The chain recombines TRBV12-3 or TRBV12-4 with TRBJ2-3, with D unresolved. Sequenced here: PBMCs from blood, sampled 5 days after vaccination. The TCR was taken from a man between 50 and 59 years old who received an inactivated influenza vaccine. CDR3: CASSFSLKDTQYF. The CDR3 DNA reads TGTGCCAGCAGTTTCTCCCTAAAAGATACGCAGTATTTT.